These 21 T cell receptor beta chains originate from one sample sequenced in a study of blood T cell repertoires in COVID-19. Libraries were prepared by immunoSEQ multiplex PCR; TCRdb keeps only in-frame clonotypes and omits some of them. The sample lists roughly 150,000 clones, about 85% occurring once. Sequenced material: peripheral blood. These receptors were taken from a woman between 45 and 65 years old with COVID-19, enrolled during active disease.

The chain has TRBV27 and TRBJ1-6; D gene uncertain. Deletions cut 9 bases from V and 4 bases from J, with 10 bases between. CDR1 and CDR2 from the germline V gene are MNHEY and SMNVEV (reference sequence). The CDR3 covers 13 residues. CDR3 in amino acids: CASRFSYNSPLHF. The CDR3 DNA sequence: TGTGCCAGTAGATTCTCTTATAATTCACCCCTCCACTTT.

Regarding this clone: One end of the junction does not line up with germline, which may come from a read error. The chain has TRBV7-7 and TRBJ2-1, with 11 bases that match TRBD1. Per germline, CDR1 SSHAT and CDR2 FNYEAQ (reference sequence). There are 13 residues in the CDR3. The CDR3 spells CASSPGQGAPRFF. CDR3 DNA: TGTGCTAGCAGCCCAGGACAGGGGGCGCCGAGGTTCTTC.

Written as DNA, the CDR3 is TGTGCCAGCAGCCAAGGGCGGGGGCCCAACACAGATACGCAGTATTTT. This encodes CASSQGRGPNTDTQYF. The chain is built from TRBV3-1 (or the pseudogene TRBV3-2) and TRBJ2-3, with D maybe TRBD2 (7 bases). This CDR3 is 16 amino acids long. The V end was cut by 1 base, the J end by 2 bases, with 13 bases between. The germline V gene encodes CDR1 LGHDT and CDR2 YNNKEL (reference sequence).

The chain uses TRBV30 and TRBJ1-1, with D maybe TRBD1 (6 bases). Germline CDR1 reads GTSNPN; CDR2 reads SVGIG (reference sequence). The CDR3 sequence is 11 residues long. V was pared by 8 bases and J by 4 bases, with 11 bases between. CDR3 region: CARTVITEAFF. Here the CDR3 DNA reads TGTGCCAGGACAGTGATCACTGAAGCTTTCTTT.

V usage is TRBV4-2 and J usage is TRBJ2-3, with a possible D match to TRBD2 (5 bases). Germline CDR1 and CDR2: LGHNA and YNFKEQ. The V gene lost 1 base and the J gene lost 0 bases, with 8 bases spanning the gap. CDR3 size: 15 residues. CDR3 protein: CASSQGRGSTDTQYF. CDR3 bases: TGTGCCAGCAGCCAAGGCCGGGGAAGCACAGATACGCAGTATTTT.

The chain couples TRBV24-1 to TRBJ2-5; TRBD2 matches at 7 bases. The J segment lost 4 bases and the V segment lost 4 bases, leaving 8 bases of the junction unmatched. Germline values: CDR1 KGHDR, CDR2 SFDVKD. This CDR3 has 15 amino acids. The CDR3 protein is CATSDPLGGIETQYF. In nucleotides, the CDR3 is TGTGCCACCAGTGACCCATTGGGGGGGATAGAGACCCAGTACTTC.

J is TRBJ2-2 and V is TRBV27, with TRBD1 matching over 8 bases. CDR3 size: 15 residues. Germline-derived CDR1 and CDR2 are MNHEY and SMNVEV (reference sequence). The V gene end was trimmed by 3 bases and the J gene end by 1 base; junction bases not matched to a gene: 1. The CDR3 DNA follows: TGTGCCAGCAGTTTCGGGACAGGGAACACCGGGGAGCTGTTTTTT. It encodes CASSFGTGNTGELFF.

The chain has TRBV27 and TRBJ2-1, with TRBD2 matching 9 bases. The CDR3 sequence is 17 residues long. The germline V gene encodes CDR1 MNHEY and CDR2 SMNVEV (reference sequence). V gave up 0 bases and J gave up 5 bases; unmatched junction bases: 8. The CDR3: CASSLSIGSGGNNEQFF. Here the CDR3 DNA reads TGTGCCAGCAGTTTATCGATTGGTAGCGGGGGAAACAATGAGCAGTTCTTC.

There are a few counts of this clone. The DNA of the CDR3 is TGTGCCAGCGGGGACTTTCCTGAAGCTTTCTTT. Translating it yields CASGDFPEAFF. The chain has TRBV6-5 and TRBJ1-1, with a weak D call TRBD1 (5 bases). The CDR3 has 11 residues. V dropped 8 bases and J dropped 6 bases, with 10 bases sitting between them. Germline assignment: CDR1 MNHEY and CDR2 SVGAGI.

This clone has more than one count but fewer than ten. The V gene is TRBV9, the J gene TRBJ2-3; D is possibly TRBD1 (10 bases). Trimming stripped 3 bases from V and 4 bases from J, with 27 bases between. The CDR3 runs to 19 residues. Germline V CDR1 and CDR2: SGDLS, YYNGEE. CDR3 nucleotides: TGTGCCAGCAGCGCGGGACAGGGGACGGCGGGGGGGCCCGCAGATACGCAGTATTTT. Amino acid sequence: CASSAGQGTAGGPADTQYF.

The rearrangement joins TRBV6-4 to TRBJ2-3, with TRBD2 identical over 8 bases. From germline, CDR1 is MRHNA and CDR2 SNTAGT. This CDR3 contains 14 residues. V lost 8 bases, J lost 3 bases, and 7 bases stayed unmatched. The CDR3: CASARGGRTDTQYF. CDR3 nucleotides: TGTGCCAGCGCGCGCGGGGGGCGGACAGATACGCAGTATTTT.

This clone came up once. V usage is TRBV30 and J usage is TRBJ2-5; TRBD2 might be the D (5 bases). Trimming removed 1 base from V and 7 bases from J, with 13 bases in between. Germline V gives CDR1 GTSNPN, CDR2 SVGIG (reference sequence). The CDR3 runs to 13 residues. The CDR3 bases are TGTGCCTGGAGTGGGTGGGAACTAGGGACCCAGTACTTC. This gives the protein CAWSGWELGTQYF.

This chain joins TRBV3-1 (or the pseudogene TRBV3-2) and TRBJ1-2; 7 bases align to TRBD1. The germline gives CDR1 LGHDT, CDR2 YNNKEL (reference sequence). Unmatched junction bases numbered 10, after V lost 4 bases and J lost 8 bases. There are 14 residues in the CDR3. CDR3 loop: CASSPMGQFRGYTF. The DNA for the CDR3 is TGTGCCAGCAGCCCGATGGGACAGTTCCGGGGCTACACCTTC.

The V gene is TRBV6-5, the J gene TRBJ1-2; unclear D gene. Germline V CDR1 and CDR2: MNHEY, SVGAGI. The CDR3 runs 13 residues. V lost 5 bases and J 3 bases, leaving 10 bases between the germline ends. The CDR3 sequence is CASSHTGDYGYTF. The CDR3 nucleotides are TGTGCCAGCAGTCACACCGGGGACTATGGCTACACCTTC.

This rearrangement joins TRBV4-3 to TRBJ2-7; D is possibly TRBD2 (6 bases). This CDR3 comprises 14 residues. The ends were cut back, 2 bases at V and 5 bases at J, with 13 bases in the middle. The germline V gene encodes CDR1 LGHNA and CDR2 YSLEER. Here the CDR3 reads CASSQNGGLHEQYF. Written as DNA, the CDR3 is TGCGCCAGCAGCCAAAACGGGGGTTTACACGAGCAGTACTTC.

Written as DNA, the CDR3 is TGTGCCAGCAGTTTGGGGCAGGGGGGCAATCAGCCCCAGCATTTT. Protein: CASSLGQGGNQPQHF. The chain carries TRBV28 and TRBJ1-5, with 7 bases lining up with TRBD1. The CDR3 has 15 amino acids. The germline gives CDR1 MDHEN, CDR2 SYDVKM. Losses at the gene ends were 3 bases for V and 2 bases for J; bases not matched to a gene: 4.

The count of this clone is one. This rearrangement joins TRBV9 to TRBJ1-1; 10 bases line up with TRBD1. The CDR3 covers 17 residues. Germline CDR1 SGDLS, CDR2 YYNGEE. V shed 3 bases and J 5 bases; nucleotides not matched to a gene: 13. The CDR3 DNA follows: TGTGCCAGCAGCGGACCGGGACAGGGGACCCCGAGGACTGAAGCTTTCTTT. Translated, it gives CASSGPGQGTPRTEAFF.

The chain combines TRBV11-1 with TRBJ2-2; maybe TRBD2 (6 bases). From germline, CDR1 is SGHAT and CDR2 FQDESV (reference sequence). The V end was cut by 0 bases, the J end by 6 bases, with 14 bases between. This CDR3 has 16 amino acids. In DNA form, the CDR3 reads TGTGCCAGCAGCTTAGCGGCGGCTAGCGTGCCCGGGGAGCTGTTTTTT. The encoded protein is CASSLAAASVPGELFF.

In DNA, the CDR3 is TGTGCCAGCAGTGAAAGTGGCGGAGGGGGAGGGAATGGCTACACCTTC. Translated, it gives CASSESGGGGGNGYTF. V and J are TRBV6-1 and TRBJ1-2, with D possibly TRBD1 on 6 matching bases. Trimming took off 2 bases at V and 6 bases at J, with 19 bases between the two ends. There are 16 residues in the CDR3. Germline CDR1 MNHNS, CDR2 SASEGT.

This clone was recorded only once. The chain combines TRBV2 with TRBJ1-2; no clear D gene. This CDR3 comprises 14 residues. CDR1 is SNHLY and CDR2 is FYNNEI in the germline V gene. V was trimmed by 3 bases and J by 4 bases, leaving 12 bases between them. CDR3: CASSEHPQIYGYTF. For the CDR3, the DNA is TGTGCCAGCAGTGAGCATCCCCAGATCTATGGCTACACCTTC.

V and J are TRBV5-4 and TRBJ2-5; 11 bases map to TRBD1. CDR3 length: 16 residues. The V segment lost 1 base and the J segment 4 bases; nucleotides outside the gene matches: 6. Per germline, CDR1 SGHNT and CDR2 YYREEE (reference sequence). The CDR3 is CASSLPEDRGRETQYF. CDR3 bases: TGTGCCAGCAGCTTGCCCGAGGACAGGGGGCGAGAGACCCAGTACTTC.